This T cell receptor (beta chain) came from a study of cytomegalovirus exposure and HLA in healthy donors. This CDR3 comprises 14 residues. The junction had 9 bases not matched to a gene; V was cut back by 6 bases and J by 5 bases. Germline V gives CDR1 WSHSY, CDR2 SAAADI. The PCR made use of 60 Vbeta and 13 Jbeta primers. Generated by immunoSEQ multiplex PCR, the TCRdb table keeps only in-frame clones and is missing some. The repertoire holds some 170,000 clones, roughly 80% seen once, with 6.5% to 7.5% in the top ten. The chain employs TRBV10-2 and TRBJ1-2; TRBD1 matches 7 bases. The clonotype originates from a woman aged 25 to 39 in good health and CMV-seropositive. Sequenced material: PBMCs. The CDR3 spells CASSARDRGYGYTF. The CDR3 bases are TGCGCCAGCAGCGCTCGGGACAGAGGGTATGGCTACACCTTC.